Each of the 26 T cell receptor beta chains below was sequenced from the same sample in a study of blood T cell repertoires in COVID-19. Here immunoSEQ multiplex PCR was the method, and the copy in TCRdb shows in-frame clones only, minus some. The data contain about 150,000 clones, approximately 85% of them singletons. Input material: peripheral blood. The receptors shown here come from a man in his sixties with COVID-19, enrolled during active disease.

The V and J genes are TRBV19 and TRBJ1-1; D is perhaps TRBD1 (5 bases). V lost 6 bases, J lost 9 bases, and 14 bases lay in between. From germline, CDR1 is LNHDA and CDR2 SQIVND (reference sequence). The CDR3 sequence is 12 residues long. The CDR3 is CASREDADKAFF. Written as DNA, the CDR3 is TGTGCCAGTAGGGAAGACGCGGACAAAGCTTTCTTT.

The chain carries TRBV5-6 and TRBJ1-2, with D tentatively TRBD1 (6 bases). CDR1 SGHDT and CDR2 YYEEEE come from the germline V gene. The CDR3 length is 18 residues. Trimming removed 3 bases at V and 8 bases at J, with 29 bases between. DNA of the CDR3: TGTGCCAGCAGCTCCGTCGGCCAAATAGGGGGAGCTTCATGGGGCTACACCTTC. Its protein is CASSSVGQIGGASWGYTF.

The V gene is TRBV6-2 or TRBV6-3, the J gene TRBJ2-7; D call uncertain. The length of the CDR3 is 15 residues. The V end was cut by 2 bases, the J end by 2 bases, with 13 bases between. CDR1 MNHEY and CDR2 SVGEGT come from the germline V gene. The CDR3 reads CASSYKHQPPYEQYF. CDR3 in DNA: TGTGCCAGCAGTTACAAACATCAACCCCCCTACGAGCAGTACTTC.

V is TRBV27 and J is TRBJ1-3; tentative D call: TRBD1 (6 bases). Trimming removed 8 bases from V and 5 bases from J, with 19 bases in between. Germline V gene lookup returns CDR1 MNHEY and CDR2 SMNVEV (reference sequence). The CDR3 is made up of 15 amino acids. CDR3 sequence: CASSTRVQGRNTIYF. CDR3 DNA sequence: TGTGCCAGCTCGACAAGGGTACAGGGAAGAAACACCATATATTTT.

This chain connects TRBV27 to TRBJ2-2; weak D call: TRBD1 (5 bases). Trimming removed 3 bases from V and 0 bases from J, with 11 bases in between. CDR3 size: 16 residues. The germline V gene encodes CDR1 MNHEY and CDR2 SMNVEV (reference sequence). CDR3 sequence reads: CASSFRQPANTGELFF. The CDR3, as DNA: TGTGCCAGCAGTTTCCGACAGCCCGCGAACACCGGGGAGCTGTTTTTT.

The V gene is TRBV6-5, the J gene TRBJ1-4, with D possibly TRBD1 on 6 matching bases. This CDR3 is 14 amino acids long. CDR1 MNHEY and CDR2 SVGAGI come from the germline V gene. V lost 2 bases and J 8 bases, leaving 12 bases between the germline ends. CDR3 residues: CASSYAGAEEKLFF. The CDR3 nucleotides are TGTGCCAGCAGTTACGCAGGGGCGGAGGAAAAACTGTTTTTT.

The chain couples TRBV30 to TRBJ2-7; 12 nucleotides agree with TRBD2. V dropped 7 bases and J dropped 3; count of bases not matched to a gene: 10. The CDR3 runs to 15 residues. The germline CDR1 and CDR2 sequences are GTSNPN and SVGIG (reference sequence). CDR3 protein: CAFQLGLAGYYEQYF. The CDR3 region has the DNA TGTGCCTTTCAACTCGGACTAGCGGGGTACTACGAGCAGTACTTC.

The CDR3 loop reads CASRRSSNQPQHF. Here the CDR3 DNA reads TGTGCCAGCAGGCGGAGTAGCAATCAGCCCCAGCATTTT. The rearrangement links TRBV12-3 or TRBV12-4 to TRBJ1-5, with D unclear. This CDR3 contains 13 residues. V was cut by 6 bases and J by 0 bases, with 6 bases left in between.

V usage is TRBV30 and J usage is TRBJ1-5; a possible D gene is TRBD1 (5 bases). The germline V and J ends were trimmed by 2 bases and 3 bases, with 8 bases remaining between them. The CDR3 loop spans 13 amino acids. The germline V gene has CDR1 GTSNPN and CDR2 SVGIG (reference sequence). CDR3 coding DNA: TGTGCCTGGAGTTGGGGGGTCAATCAGCCCCAGCATTTT. Its protein product is CAWSWGVNQPQHF. Together with reference TRBV30 and TRBJ1-5, the CDR3 gives the full variable domain: SQTIHQWPATLVQPVGSPLSLECTVEGTSNPNLYWYRQAAGRGLQLLFYSVGIGQISSEVPQNLSASRPQDRQFILSSKKLLLSDSGFYLCAWSWGVNQPQHFGDGTRLSIL.

The chain joins TRBV5-1 to TRBJ1-2; 10 bases line up with TRBD1. Losses at the gene ends were 4 bases for V and 8 bases for J; bases not matched to a gene: 11. Per the germline V gene, CDR1 is SGHRS and CDR2 is YFSETQ. There are 15 residues in the CDR3. The CDR3 protein is CASSPRDRGNVGYTF. DNA of the CDR3: TGCGCCAGCAGCCCACGGGACAGGGGAAATGTCGGCTACACCTTC.

The CDR3 reads CASSHARGSTDTQYF. CDR3 DNA sequence: TGTGCCAGCAGCCACGCGCGCGGGAGCACAGATACGCAGTATTTT. The genes are TRBV7-2 and TRBJ2-3, with a tentative D call TRBD2 (5 bases). The V end lost 5 bases, the J end lost 0 bases, and 12 bases lay between the germline ends. The CDR3 loop spans 15 amino acids. Germline assignment: CDR1 SGHTA and CDR2 FQGNSA.

The DNA for the CDR3 is TGTGCCAGCAGCTTAGCGCCCCCGGGACACCAGAACACTGAAGCTTTCTTT. Its translation: CASSLAPPGHQNTEAFF. This rearrangement joins TRBV7-6 to TRBJ1-1, with TRBD1 as a possible D gene (6 bases). V was trimmed by 0 bases and J by 1 base, leaving 15 bases between them. This CDR3 has 17 residues. Per the germline V gene, CDR1 is SGHVS and CDR2 is FNYEAQ. Drawing the rest from reference TRBV7-6 and TRBJ1-1, the complete variable domain is GAGVSQSPRYKVTKRGQDVALRCDPISGHVSLYWYRQALGQGPEFLTYFNYEAQQDKSGLPNDRFSAERPEGSISTLTIQRTEQRDSAMYRCASSLAPPGHQNTEAFFGQGTRLTVV.

The CDR3 nucleotides read TGTGCCAGCTCTCCCGGACAGGGGAACACTGAAGCTTTCTTT. Its translation is CASSPGQGNTEAFF. The V and J genes are TRBV18 and TRBJ1-1; 8 positions agree with TRBD1. J was trimmed by 1 base and V by 6 bases; bases with no gene match: 4. This CDR3 region has 14 residues. Germline V CDR1 and CDR2: KGHSH, LQKENI.

The chain combines TRBV4-1 with TRBJ1-2; the match to TRBD1 covers 12 bases. Per the germline V gene, CDR1 is MGHRA and CDR2 is YSYEKL. With 0 bases clipped from V and 7 bases from J, the junction kept 6 bases outside the gene matches. This CDR3 contains 16 residues. The CDR3 sequence: CASSQDPGTGGPGYTF. CDR3 sequence (DNA): TGCGCCAGCAGCCAAGATCCCGGGACAGGGGGCCCTGGCTACACCTTC.

This clone was observed once. The same CDR3 is also encoded by other DNA sequences in this sample. This chain connects TRBV7-9 to TRBJ1-6; the D gene is possibly TRBD1 (6 bases). This CDR3 contains 15 residues. Germline V gene sequence: CDR1 SEHNR, CDR2 FQNEAQ (reference sequence). The ends were cut back, 1 base at V and 6 bases at J, with 10 bases in the middle. CDR3 coding DNA: TGTGCCAGCAGCTTAGTCACAGGGCCTAATTCACCCCTCCACTTT. Its translation: CASSLVTGPNSPLHF.

The chain recombines TRBV11-2 with TRBJ1-1; 8 nucleotides match TRBD1. This CDR3 region has 14 residues. V shed 6 bases and J 4 bases; nucleotides not matched to a gene: 7. The V gene's germline CDR1 is SGHAT and CDR2 FQNNGV. CDR3: CASSSQGATTEAFF. The CDR3 region has the DNA TGTGCCAGCAGTTCTCAGGGGGCTACCACTGAAGCTTTCTTT.

This clone was detected only once. This chain joins TRBV19 and TRBJ2-1; 7 bases are a match to TRBD2. Germline values: CDR1 LNHDA, CDR2 SQIVND (reference sequence). This CDR3 contains 14 residues. V gave up 2 bases and J gave up 5 bases; unmatched junction bases: 3. The CDR3: CASSIKRDNNEQFF. CDR3 sequence (DNA): TGTGCCAGTAGTATAAAGCGGGATAACAATGAGCAGTTCTTC.

V usage is TRBV19 and J usage is TRBJ2-4; D remains ambiguous. Germline CDR1 and CDR2: LNHDA and SQIVND (reference sequence). Trimming pared 6 bases from V and 0 bases from J, leaving 9 bases between. The CDR3 is 14 amino acids. The CDR3 here is CASRPELAKNIQYF. CDR3 in DNA: TGTGCCAGTAGACCGGAGTTAGCCAAAAACATTCAGTACTTC.

The chain links TRBV6-2 or TRBV6-3 to TRBJ2-1; TRBD2 agrees at 7 bases. With 1 base clipped from V and 9 bases from J, the junction kept 9 bases outside the gene matches. This CDR3 spans 15 amino acids. Germline lookup yields CDR1 MNHEY and CDR2 SVGEGT. The CDR3 sequence: CASSYFAGVSTEQFF. The CDR3 DNA reads as TGTGCCAGCAGTTACTTCGCGGGGGTATCCACTGAGCAGTTCTTC.

The chain carries TRBV7-2 and TRBJ2-3, with TRBD2 identical over 12 bases. Germline CDR1 is SGHTA and CDR2 is FQGNSA. J was trimmed by 5 bases and V by 6 bases; bases with no gene match: 18. This CDR3 has 19 amino acids. CDR3 in amino acids: CASSLGKGLAGGPKDTQYF. The CDR3 nucleotides read TGTGCCAGCAGTCTAGGAAAGGGGCTAGCGGGAGGGCCGAAAGATACGCAGTATTTT.

CDR3 region: CATRSDTSNQPQHF. The CDR3 bases are TGTGCCACCAGAAGCGATACGAGCAATCAGCCCCAGCATTTT. The V and J genes are TRBV15 and TRBJ1-5; D uncertain. The CDR3 totals 14 residues. The V end lost 6 bases, the J end lost 1 base, and 10 bases lay between the germline ends. Per the germline V gene, CDR1 is LNHNV and CDR2 is YYDKDF (reference sequence).

V and J are TRBV27 and TRBJ1-4, with TRBD1 matching 9 bases. With V trimmed by 5 bases and J by 6 bases, 19 bases remained unmatched. The CDR3 totals 19 residues. Per germline, CDR1 MNHEY and CDR2 SMNVEV (reference sequence). This CDR3 reads CASSHNRGQGLRGYEKLFF. DNA for the CDR3: TGTGCCAGCAGTCATAATCGGGGACAGGGTTTGCGTGGGTATGAAAAACTGTTTTTT.

This clone was observed once. The rearrangement links TRBV5-8 to TRBJ1-4, with 8 bases aligning to TRBD1. Germline values: CDR1 SGHTS, CDR2 YDEGEE. CDR3 length: 14 residues. Trimming cost V 2 bases and J 6 bases; bases outside gene matches: 3. The CDR3 coding sequence is TGTGCCAGCAGCTTAGGACAGGGATATGAAAAACTGTTTTTT. Its translation is CASSLGQGYEKLFF. Filled out from reference TRBV5-8 and TRBJ1-4, the complete variable domain reads EAGVTQSPTHLIKTRGQQATLRCSPISGHTSVYWYQQALGLGLQFLLWYDEGEERNRGNFPPRFSGRQFPNYSSELNVNALELEDSALYLCASSLGQGYEKLFFGSGTQLSVL.

This rearrangement joins TRBV9 to TRBJ2-3; D is perhaps TRBD1 (5 bases). Germline CDR1 SGDLS, CDR2 YYNGEE. The germline V and J ends were trimmed by 0 bases and 3 bases, with 5 bases remaining between them. This CDR3 has 13 amino acids. CDR3 in DNA: TGTGCCAGCAGCGTAGAGGGGACAGATACGCAGTATTTT. It is translated as CASSVEGTDTQYF.

The CDR3: CASSLSQIGNTIYF. Written as DNA, the CDR3 is TGTGCCAGCAGCTTAAGTCAGATAGGAAACACCATATATTTT. The rearrangement joins TRBV7-2 to TRBJ1-3; no firm D call. The CDR3 sequence is 14 residues long. Germline CDR1 reads SGHTA; CDR2 reads FQGNSA. Trimming pared 2 bases from V and 4 bases from J, leaving 9 bases between.

This sequence joins TRBV10-3 and TRBJ1-5; TRBD1 is a possible D gene (6 bases). The CDR3 consists of 17 residues. CDR1 is ENHRY, CDR2 SYGVKD, per germline. Trimming pared 4 bases from V and 2 bases from J, leaving 18 bases between. CDR3 sequence reads: CAISVGSLGAGNQPQHF. The DNA for the CDR3 is TGTGCCATCAGTGTAGGTAGCTTGGGGGCAGGCAATCAGCCCCAGCATTTT.